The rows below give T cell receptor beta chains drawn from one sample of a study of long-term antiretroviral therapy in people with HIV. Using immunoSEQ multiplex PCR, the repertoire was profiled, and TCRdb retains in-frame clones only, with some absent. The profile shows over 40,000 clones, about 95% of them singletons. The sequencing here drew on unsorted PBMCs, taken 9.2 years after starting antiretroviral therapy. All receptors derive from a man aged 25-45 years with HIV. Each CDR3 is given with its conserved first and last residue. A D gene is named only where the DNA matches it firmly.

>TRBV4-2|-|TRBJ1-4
CASSQVASRVGYEKLFF
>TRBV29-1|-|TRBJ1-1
CSALPGPTEAFF
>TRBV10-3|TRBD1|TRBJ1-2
CAISGGQGGYGYTF
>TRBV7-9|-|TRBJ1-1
CASSVSMSGTEAFF
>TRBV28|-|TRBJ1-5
CASRPMGGAWQPQHF
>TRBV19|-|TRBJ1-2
CASSKKGWTYGYTF
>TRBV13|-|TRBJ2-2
CASRLTWENTGELFF
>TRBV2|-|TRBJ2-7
CASSATRDPEQYF
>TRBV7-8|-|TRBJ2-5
CASSSGGLRETQYF
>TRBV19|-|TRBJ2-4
CASTKGGVWDIQYF
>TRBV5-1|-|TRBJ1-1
CASSLDVGFPAAFF
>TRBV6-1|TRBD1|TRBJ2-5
CASSEAGGTGKETQYF
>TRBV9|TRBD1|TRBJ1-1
CASSVTTGGDTEAFF
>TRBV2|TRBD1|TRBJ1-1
CATQDQGGTEAFF
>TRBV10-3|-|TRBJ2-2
CATSGTSTNTGELFF
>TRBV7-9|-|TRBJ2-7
CASSFPSRGPMGVDEQYF
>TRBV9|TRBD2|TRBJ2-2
CASSRTSGGTTGELFF
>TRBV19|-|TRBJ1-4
CASRPVVSGDEKLFF
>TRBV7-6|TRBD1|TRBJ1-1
CASSLDRRRLNTEAFF
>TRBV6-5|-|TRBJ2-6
CASSYDGAGANVLTF
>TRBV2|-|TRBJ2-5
CASTVHHSQETQYF
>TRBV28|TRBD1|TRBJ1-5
CASSSHTGVSNQPQHF
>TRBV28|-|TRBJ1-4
CATLGAATNEKLFF
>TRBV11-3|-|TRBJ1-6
CASSLEGGSPLHF